This T cell receptor (beta chain) stems from a study of blood T cell repertoires in COVID-19. The table came from immunoSEQ multiplex PCR; TCRdb's copy has only in-frame clones and leaves some out. The table lists roughly 200,000 clones, roughly 84% of them singletons, with 15% to 20% in the top ten. CDR3 length equals 12 residues. Germline V gives CDR1 SNHLY, CDR2 FYNNEI. The ends were cut back, 9 bases at V and 0 bases at J, with 8 bases in the middle. The chain uses TRBV2 and TRBJ1-2; no definite D call. This sequence originates from a woman older than 75 with active or convalescent COVID-19. What was sequenced was peripheral blood. The CDR3 DNA sequence: TGTGCCAGTACCCAGGCTAACTATGGCTACACCTTC. It yields the protein CASTQANYGYTF. Drawing the rest from reference TRBV2 and TRBJ1-2, the complete variable domain is EPEVTQTPSHQVTQMGQEVILRCVPISNHLYFYWYRQILGQKVEFLVSFYNNEISEKSEIFDDQFSVERPDGSNFTLKIRSTKLEDSAMYFCASTQANYGYTFGSGTRLTVV.